Below, one T cell receptor beta chain is given with its context. Antigen: not known. This sample is drawn from a study of CD8+CD57+ T cells in acquired aplastic anemia. General study findings and limits: Patients shared under 30 CD8+ CDR3 sequences with controls.

The template used for profiling TCR beta VDJ and CDR3 was genomic DNA. TCRdb independently ran MiXCR on the reads; one entry per CDR3 protein. The sample consists of some 210,000 distinct CDR3 sequences, 61% of them appearing once. This CDR3 comprises 17 residues. The germline V gene encodes CDR1 SGHRS and CDR2 YFSETQ. Trimming removed 0 bases from V and 5 bases from J; junction bases left unmatched: 9. The genes are TRBV5-1 and TRBJ2-3; TRBD2 agrees at 10 bases. This receptor was identified in a human donor in good health. Material for sequencing was sorted CD4+, CD8+, or CD8+CD57+ T cells (not recorded which) from PBMCs. CDR3 sequence: CASSLVISGGAEDTQYF. As DNA, the CDR3 is TGCGCCAGCAGCTTGGTGATCAGCGGGGGGGCCGAAGATACGCAGTATTTT.